A selection of T cell receptor beta chains follows, all from one sample in a study of cytomegalovirus exposure and HLA in healthy donors. This table comes from immunoSEQ multiplex PCR, and its TCRdb copy is limited to in-frame clones, with some not included. The sample consists of 150,000 to 190,000 clones, 82% of them appearing once. Material: PBMCs. Receptors were obtained from a woman in her fifties or sixties in good health and CMV-seropositive. The conserved cysteine and the conserved F or W are not part of the CDR3 here. The D gene is left open where the match is weak. Size values are once, few and many counts, or a class for expanded clones, and some rows have none.

V gene,clone size,D gene,CDR3 length,J gene,CDR3 protein
TRBV29-1,NA,TRBD2,13,TRBJ2-1,SPDVWTMGGDEQF
TRBV29-1,NA,NA,10,TRBJ2-7,SVRGASYEQY
TRBV19,few,TRBD1,11,TRBJ1-2,ASSVTGERGYT
TRBV5-1,NA,TRBD1,12,TRBJ2-3,ASSLEGAADTQY
TRBV6-6,few,NA,14,TRBJ2-2,ASSPGRDTNTGELF
TRBV13,NA,TRBD1,14,TRBJ1-2,ASSLGPGQGEGGYT
TRBV2,once,TRBD1,14,TRBJ2-7,ASSGRPGTGYDEQY
TRBV7-3,NA,NA,14,TRBJ1-5,ASSSGVGICNQPQH
TRBV30,few,NA,13,TRBJ1-1,AWSVPDRRNTEAF
TRBV7-9,NA,TRBD1,13,TRBJ2-7,ASSSRDRDPGEQY
TRBV15,NA,NA,13,TRBJ1-5,ATSTLGGAGQPQH
TRBV18,NA,NA,12,TRBJ1-2,ASSPREGAYGYT
TRBV6-5,NA,NA,12,TRBJ2-1,ASSYSAGYNEQF
TRBV4-1,NA,TRBD1,14,TRBJ2-7,ASSHRAENRGVGQY
TRBV10-3,NA,NA,11,TRBJ1-5,AISGGENQPQH
TRBV11-2,NA,NA,12,TRBJ1-2,ASSLGGGGTGYT
TRBV7-2,once,NA,11,TRBJ1-1,ASSLTGNTEAF
TRBV2,NA,NA,13,TRBJ2-1,ASSEVTSSYNEQF
TRBV10-2,once,NA,13,TRBJ2-2,ASSEGTEGTGELF
TRBV19,NA,TRBD1,13,TRBJ1-2,ASTGQGWDRYGYT
TRBV7-9,NA,NA,13,TRBJ1-6,ASSLGDTPGSPLH
TRBV7-9,NA,NA,10,TRBJ1-2,SSSLQEGGYT
TRBV5-1,NA,NA,15,TRBJ2-1,ASSPLSPPLSYNEQF
TRBV18,NA,TRBD1,13,TRBJ1-4,ASSPDRATNEKLF
TRBV11-2,NA,NA,10,TRBJ2-1,ASSLASLGQF
TRBV9,NA,NA,14,TRBJ2-7,ASSVATGHNSYEQY
TRBV15,NA,NA,11,TRBJ2-3,ATSNTRTDTQY
TRBV6-5,NA,NA,10,TRBJ1-6,ASSYRGQSLH